Listed below are T cell receptor beta chains from one sample, sequenced in a study of shared clonotypes between healthy human individuals. Method: immunoSEQ multiplex PCR; TCRdb's copy keeps in-frame clones and lacks some. Of some 580,000 clones in the sample, 95% to 98% were seen once. Sample: naive CD8+ T cells sorted from blood. The receptor source for this set is a man aged 25 to 40 in good health. CDR3s leave out the opening cysteine and the closing phenylalanine or tryptophan.

V gene: TRBV7-2; CDR3 length: 13; J gene: TRBJ2-7; CDR3 protein: ASSLGGLETYEQY
V gene: TRBV11-2; CDR3 length: 15; J gene: TRBJ2-2; CDR3 protein: ASSLEARGFYTGELF
V gene: TRBV5-5; CDR3 length: 10; J gene: TRBJ1-1; CDR3 protein: ASSLTGSEAF
V gene: TRBV6-1; CDR3 length: 10; J gene: TRBJ1-1; CDR3 protein: ASAPGAPEAF
V gene: TRBV10-3; CDR3 length: 12; J gene: TRBJ2-7; CDR3 protein: AISEDSPPYEQY
V gene: TRBV7-2; CDR3 length: 11; J gene: TRBJ1-4; CDR3 protein: ASSVQGVGKLF
V gene: TRBV30; CDR3 length: 11; J gene: TRBJ2-1; CDR3 protein: AGTGKTYNEQF
V gene: TRBV28; CDR3 length: 12; J gene: TRBJ1-5; CDR3 protein: ASEGGFSNQPQH
V gene: TRBV7-9; CDR3 length: 14; J gene: TRBJ2-1; CDR3 protein: ASSLFRLAGIREQF
V gene: TRBV4-3; CDR3 length: 13; J gene: TRBJ1-2; CDR3 protein: ASSQDSRGYDGYT
V gene: TRBV18; CDR3 length: 13; J gene: TRBJ2-7; CDR3 protein: ASSPRDRGSYEQY
V gene: TRBV28; CDR3 length: 9; J gene: TRBJ2-7; CDR3 protein: ASALVGEQY
V gene: TRBV7-6; CDR3 length: 13; J gene: TRBJ2-3; CDR3 protein: ASNLEVVVTDTQY
V gene: TRBV5-1; CDR3 length: 10; J gene: TRBJ2-3; CDR3 protein: ASSYHSDQQY
V gene: TRBV12-5; CDR3 length: 10; J gene: TRBJ2-7; CDR3 protein: ASALREDEQY
V gene: TRBV4-1; CDR3 length: 13; J gene: TRBJ2-5; CDR3 protein: ASSQDWRRGETQY
V gene: TRBV29-1; CDR3 length: 13; J gene: TRBJ2-7; CDR3 protein: SVRGGHPWIYEQY
V gene: TRBV29-1; CDR3 length: 10; J gene: TRBJ1-1; CDR3 protein: SVQGEGTEAF
V gene: TRBV7-3; CDR3 length: 12; J gene: TRBJ2-7; CDR3 protein: ASSLTSAGYEQY
V gene: TRBV19; CDR3 length: 12; J gene: TRBJ2-7; CDR3 protein: ASSIGQGHFEQY
V gene: TRBV11-2; CDR3 length: 12; J gene: TRBJ1-1; CDR3 protein: ASTTRAGGTEAF
V gene: TRBV18; CDR3 length: 16; J gene: TRBJ2-7; CDR3 protein: ASSPSLAETIVSYEQY
V gene: TRBV10-2; CDR3 length: 13; J gene: TRBJ2-6; CDR3 protein: ASRDRGTGANVLT
V gene: TRBV15; CDR3 length: 14; J gene: TRBJ1-4; CDR3 protein: ATSSGTGTPNEKLF
V gene: TRBV7-9; CDR3 length: 10; J gene: TRBJ2-7; CDR3 protein: ASMRGSAEQY
V gene: TRBV27; CDR3 length: 14; J gene: TRBJ2-5; CDR3 protein: ASSFLGLAGGETQY
V gene: TRBV7-9; CDR3 length: 14; J gene: TRBJ2-3; CDR3 protein: ASSPWDVASTDTQY
V gene: TRBV2; CDR3 length: 13; J gene: TRBJ2-7; CDR3 protein: ASSVVENSSYEQY
V gene: TRBV19; CDR3 length: 15; J gene: TRBJ2-1; CDR3 protein: ASSPSGPSSSYNEQF
V gene: TRBV4-1; CDR3 length: 10; J gene: TRBJ1-1; CDR3 protein: ASSQQNTEAF
V gene: TRBV6-1; CDR3 length: 12; J gene: TRBJ2-5; CDR3 protein: ASSETGGQETQY
V gene: TRBV5-1; CDR3 length: 17; J gene: TRBJ2-3; CDR3 protein: ASSLSGTDLIASTDTQY
V gene: TRBV6-5; CDR3 length: 12; J gene: TRBJ2-7; CDR3 protein: ASTQRRGAYEQY
V gene: TRBV11-2; CDR3 length: 10; J gene: TRBJ2-7; CDR3 protein: ASSYGLATED
V gene: TRBV9; CDR3 length: 11; J gene: TRBJ2-7; CDR3 protein: ASSLGYSYEQY
V gene: TRBV7-6; CDR3 length: 13; J gene: TRBJ1-3; CDR3 protein: ASSPAGGQRNTIY
V gene: TRBV5-3; CDR3 length: 14; J gene: TRBJ1-1; CDR3 protein: ARSLRQGISATEAF
V gene: TRBV10-2; CDR3 length: 11; J gene: TRBJ2-7; CDR3 protein: ASRSGTSYEQY
V gene: TRBV7-2; CDR3 length: 15; J gene: TRBJ2-7; CDR3 protein: ASSPTLAGGPYYEQY
V gene: TRBV15; CDR3 length: 14; J gene: TRBJ2-3; CDR3 protein: ATSRLMQGRTDTQY
V gene: TRBV5-8; CDR3 length: 12; J gene: TRBJ1-5; CDR3 protein: ASSLGDPGQPQH
V gene: TRBV9; CDR3 length: 12; J gene: TRBJ2-7; CDR3 protein: ASSAGLAGDEQY
V gene: TRBV7-2; CDR3 length: 16; J gene: TRBJ2-1; CDR3 protein: ASSLAILGGGSYNEQF
V gene: TRBV7-9; CDR3 length: 11; J gene: TRBJ2-7; CDR3 protein: ASSLHPSYEQY
V gene: TRBV29-1; CDR3 length: 12; J gene: TRBJ2-1; CDR3 protein: SVVDGTGGYEQF
V gene: TRBV7-9; CDR3 length: 10; J gene: TRBJ1-4; CDR3 protein: ASSLGHEKLF
V gene: TRBV6-6; CDR3 length: 10; J gene: TRBJ2-6; CDR3 protein: AIRSGANVLT
V gene: TRBV7-2; CDR3 length: 13; J gene: TRBJ2-7; CDR3 protein: ASSLERDRLYEQY
V gene: TRBV11-3; CDR3 length: 15; J gene: TRBJ2-2; CDR3 protein: ASSLGLGALGTGELF
V gene: TRBV5-5; CDR3 length: 11; J gene: TRBJ1-5; CDR3 protein: ASSLVVNQPQH
V gene: TRBV7-4; CDR3 length: 14; J gene: TRBJ2-7; CDR3 protein: ARDRGRLFFSYEQY
V gene: TRBV7-9; CDR3 length: 12; J gene: TRBJ2-4; CDR3 protein: ASSSPKNLNIQY
V gene: TRBV19; CDR3 length: 16; J gene: TRBJ2-3; CDR3 protein: ASNLGQGTLDGTDTQY
V gene: TRBV2; CDR3 length: 18; J gene: TRBJ2-6; CDR3 protein: ASLDRLRQGPRSGANVLT
V gene: TRBV29-1; CDR3 length: 11; J gene: TRBJ1-2; CDR3 protein: SVVQAGSYGYT